This T cell receptor beta chain was retrieved from a study of T cells in Graves' hyperthyroidism and ophthalmopathy. This clonotype has a count of ten or more. The TCR beta CDR3 regions underwent amplification using RNA transcripts as the source. Primed by the HTBI set, a first-round RT-PCR was run on the TCR CDR3. Using its own MiXCR run on the multiplex PCR reads, TCRdb lists one record per CDR3 protein. Found here are 490,000 or so distinct CDR3 sequences, just under 20% of them singletons; the top ten hold 45% to 50%. Material: blood. The clonotype was recovered from a middle-aged man with Graves' ophthalmopathy.

DNA for the CDR3: TGTGCCAGCAGCCGTACGACAGGGAGAGGCGAGCAGTACTTC. This encodes CASSRTTGRGEQYF. The V gene is TRBV7-2, the J gene TRBJ2-7; 7 nucleotides match TRBD1. J lost 6 bases, V lost 5 bases, and 10 bases had no gene match. The CDR3 is 14 residues long. From germline, CDR1 is SGHTA and CDR2 FQGNSA.